The 4 T cell receptor beta chains below all came from one sample that was sequenced in a study of cytomegalovirus exposure and HLA in healthy donors. PCR primers comprised 60 Vbeta and 13 Jbeta primers. Profiled with immunoSEQ multiplex PCR; TCRdb holds only in-frame clones, not every one. The sample records 200,000 or so clones, approximately 78% being singletons. Sequencing was done on a sample of PBMCs. These receptors were taken from a woman between 50 and 59 years old in good health and CMV-seropositive.

V usage is TRBV12-5 and J usage is TRBJ2-1; 9 nucleotides agree with TRBD2. Germline V gene lookup returns CDR1 LGHNT and CDR2 FRNRAP. This CDR3 contains 16 residues. V lost 5 bases to trimming and J lost 5 bases; unmatched junction nucleotides: 10. The CDR3 loop is CASGPRSGRSDNEQFF. DNA of the CDR3: TGTGCTAGTGGTCCTCGCAGCGGGAGGAGCGACAATGAGCAGTTCTTC.

The chain couples TRBV9 to TRBJ2-1; no definite D call. Germline-derived CDR1 and CDR2 are SGDLS and YYNGEE. V gave up 0 bases and J gave up 6 bases, with 7 bases separating them. CDR3 length: 13 residues. CDR3 loop: CASSVGSGNEQFF. CDR3 bases: TGTGCCAGCAGCGTAGGCTCAGGCAATGAGCAGTTCTTC.

This clone came up a few times. The rearrangement links TRBV7-2 to TRBJ2-5; TRBD1 is a possible D gene (6 bases). CDR3 length: 15 amino acids. The V gene's germline CDR1 is SGHTA and CDR2 FQGNSA. The V end lost 1 base, the J end lost 4 bases, and 13 bases lay between the germline ends. The CDR3 sequence is CASSLDITGRETQYF. The CDR3 nucleotides are TGTGCCAGCAGCTTAGATATAACAGGGCGAGAGACCCAGTACTTC.

In this sample, this clone turned up a few times. This rearrangement joins TRBV19 to TRBJ1-2; no clear D gene. CDR1 LNHDA and CDR2 SQIVND come from the germline V gene (reference sequence). V lost 3 bases and J 6 bases, leaving 11 bases between the germline ends. The CDR3 sequence is 13 residues long. CDR3 amino acids: CASSIRGADGYTF. CDR3 coding DNA: TGTGCCAGTAGTATCCGGGGAGCGGATGGCTACACCTTC. The complete variable domain, with remaining parts taken from reference TRBV19 and TRBJ1-2, reads DGGITQSPKYLFRKEGQNVTLSCEQNLNHDAMYWYRQDPGQGLRLIYYSQIVNDFQKGDIAEGYSVSREKKESFPLTVTSAQKNPTAFYLCASSIRGADGYTFGSGTRLTVV.